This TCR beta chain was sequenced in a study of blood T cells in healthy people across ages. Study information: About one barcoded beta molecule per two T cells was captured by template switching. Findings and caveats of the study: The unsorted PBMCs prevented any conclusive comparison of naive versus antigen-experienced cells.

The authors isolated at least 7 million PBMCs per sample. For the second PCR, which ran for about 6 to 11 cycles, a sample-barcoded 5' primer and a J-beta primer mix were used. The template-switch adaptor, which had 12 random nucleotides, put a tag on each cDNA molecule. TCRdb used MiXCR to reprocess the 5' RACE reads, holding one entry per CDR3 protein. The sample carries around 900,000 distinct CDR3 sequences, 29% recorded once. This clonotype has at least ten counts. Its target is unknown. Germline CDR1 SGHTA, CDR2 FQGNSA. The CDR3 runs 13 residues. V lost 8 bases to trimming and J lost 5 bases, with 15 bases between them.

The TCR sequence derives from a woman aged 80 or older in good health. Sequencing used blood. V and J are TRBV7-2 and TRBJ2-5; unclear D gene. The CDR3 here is CASSRGRRETQYF. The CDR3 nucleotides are TGTGCCAGCTCTCGCGGACGTCGGGAGACCCAGTACTTC.